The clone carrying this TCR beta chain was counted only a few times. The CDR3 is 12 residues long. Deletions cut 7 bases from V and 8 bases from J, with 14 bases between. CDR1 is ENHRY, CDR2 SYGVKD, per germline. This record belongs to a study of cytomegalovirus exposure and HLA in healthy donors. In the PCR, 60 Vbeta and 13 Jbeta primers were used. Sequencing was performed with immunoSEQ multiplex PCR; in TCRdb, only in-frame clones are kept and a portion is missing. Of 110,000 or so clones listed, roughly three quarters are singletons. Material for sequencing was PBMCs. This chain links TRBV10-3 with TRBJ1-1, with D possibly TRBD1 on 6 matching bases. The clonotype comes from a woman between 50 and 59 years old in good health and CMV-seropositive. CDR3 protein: CAITTGIGEAFF. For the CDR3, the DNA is TGTGCCATCACTACAGGGATCGGAGAAGCTTTCTTT.